One sample yielded the 26 T cell receptor beta chains listed below, sequenced in a study of OX40 agonist ivuxolimab in advanced cancers. Data came from immunoSEQ multiplex PCR; TCRdb stores just in-frame clones and leaves some out. Here the sample spans 70,000 to 90,000 clones, over 70% being singletons. The sample here was CD4+ or CD8+ T cells sorted from blood, taken in a trial of the OX40 agonist ivuxolimab. The origin of the receptors is an adult with an advanced solid tumor such as melanoma, head and neck, liver or kidney cancer.

The CDR3 reads CAWSRFGTSTSDEQFF. For the CDR3, the DNA is TGTGCCTGGAGTAGGTTTGGGACTAGTACGTCGGATGAGCAGTTCTTC. This chain connects TRBV30 to TRBJ2-1; 8 bases line up with TRBD2. The V segment lost 2 bases and the J segment 8 bases; nucleotides outside the gene matches: 14. Germline loops: CDR1 GTSNPN, CDR2 SVGIG (reference sequence). The CDR3 is 16 residues long.

This chain joins TRBV5-6 and TRBJ2-2; 9 bases map to TRBD1. V lost 4 bases to trimming and J lost 2 bases; unmatched junction nucleotides: 6. The germline V gene has CDR1 SGHDT and CDR2 YYEEEE. The CDR3 is 16 amino acids. CDR3 sequence: CASSGGTGRNTGELFF. Here the CDR3 DNA reads TGTGCCAGCAGCGGAGGGACAGGGAGAAACACCGGGGAGCTGTTTTTT. The full variable domain, rest sourced from reference TRBV5-6 and TRBJ2-2, is DAGVTQSPTHLIKTRGQQVTLRCSPKSGHDTVSWYQQALGQGPQFIFQYYEEEERQRGNFPDRFSGHQFPNYSSELNVNALLLGDSALYLCASSGGTGRNTGELFFGEGSRLTVL.

CDR3: CASSLVGTNTGELFF. In DNA, the CDR3 is TGTGCCAGCAGCTTAGTGGGGACCAACACCGGGGAGCTGTTTTTT. The chain couples TRBV11-3 to TRBJ2-2, with D possibly called TRBD1 or TRBD2 (5 bases each). The V gene lost 1 base and the J gene lost 2 bases, with 8 bases spanning the gap. CDR3 length: 15 amino acids. The germline CDR1 and CDR2 sequences are SGHNT and YENEEA.

CDR3 protein: CATSREGAGRNSPLHF. In nucleotides, the CDR3 is TGTGCCACCAGCAGAGAAGGTGCAGGGCGTAATTCACCCCTCCACTTT. This chain connects TRBV15 to TRBJ1-6; perhaps TRBD1 as D (5 bases). Trimming removed 0 bases from V and 6 bases from J, with 12 bases in between. CDR3 length: 16 residues. CDR1 is LNHNV and CDR2 is YYDKDF in the germline V gene (reference sequence).

This sequence joins TRBV7-3 and TRBJ2-5; 7 bases line up with TRBD2. Unmatched junction bases numbered 2, after V lost 6 bases and J lost 1 base. Per the germline V gene, CDR1 is SGHTA and CDR2 is FQGTGA. This CDR3 spans 13 amino acids. CDR3 amino acids: CASSSGPQETQYF. The CDR3 nucleotides are TGTGCCAGCAGTAGCGGGCCCCAAGAGACCCAGTACTTC.

The chain is built from TRBV7-9 and TRBJ1-1; no reliable D call. The CDR3 sequence is 14 residues long. With 4 bases removed from V and 2 bases from J, the gap between germline ends came to 11 bases. Germline assignment: CDR1 SEHNR and CDR2 FQNEAQ (reference sequence). CDR3 sequence (DNA): TGTGCCAGCAGCTCCACCGGGGTCAACACTGAAGCTTTCTTT. Residues: CASSSTGVNTEAFF.

This chain joins TRBV7-6 and TRBJ2-5; D unclear. The DNA end favors TRBJ2-7, so the J call may be wrong. Germline V CDR1 and CDR2: SGHVS, FNYEAQ. CDR3 length: 14 residues. The CDR3 loop reads CASSLEQSSYEQYF. In DNA, the CDR3 is TGTGCCAGCAGCTTAGAGCAGAGTTCCTACGAGCAGTACTTC.

This sequence joins TRBV18 and TRBJ1-1; 9 nucleotides agree with TRBD1. The germline CDR1 and CDR2 sequences are KGHSH and LQKENI. The length of the CDR3 is 17 residues. Germline trimming cut 3 bases from V and 7 bases from J; bases unmatched to any gene: 15. CDR3 DNA: TGTGCCAGCTCACCTCTCCTCACATCGGGACAGGGAGGTGAAGCTTTCTTT. Translating it yields CASSPLLTSGQGGEAFF.

This rearrangement joins TRBV6-6 to TRBJ1-5; D remains unclear. Deletions cut 6 bases from V and 5 bases from J, with 14 bases between. The V gene's germline CDR1 is MNHNY and CDR2 SVGAGI (reference sequence). The CDR3 totals 14 residues. CDR3 residues: CASSRGGNDQPQHF. DNA for the CDR3: TGTGCCAGCAGCCGGGGTGGGAATGATCAGCCCCAGCATTTT.

V is TRBV5-1 and J is TRBJ2-3, with a weak D call TRBD2 (5 bases). Trimming cost V 0 bases and J 0 bases, with 14 bases left between them. This CDR3 has 17 residues. Per germline, CDR1 SGHRS and CDR2 YFSETQ. CDR3 residues: CASSLAHSDSSTDTQYF. The CDR3 DNA reads as TGCGCCAGCAGCTTGGCCCATAGCGACTCTAGCACAGATACGCAGTATTTT.

The chain recombines TRBV18 with TRBJ2-6; D gene uncertain. Germline values: CDR1 KGHSH, CDR2 LQKENI. V dropped 4 bases and J dropped 4 bases, with 11 bases sitting between them. This CDR3 has 15 residues. DNA for the CDR3: TGTGCCAGCTCACGCGCAGAGTCCGGGGCCAACGTCCTGACTTTC. As protein: CASSRAESGANVLTF.

This chain uses TRBV19 with TRBJ1-2; unclear D gene. This CDR3 has 14 amino acids. V dropped 1 base and J dropped 4 bases, with 10 bases sitting between them. Germline V gene sequence: CDR1 LNHDA, CDR2 SQIVND (reference sequence). CDR3 region: CASSIAGLSYGYTF. The CDR3, as DNA: TGTGCCAGTAGTATAGCTGGGTTGTCCTATGGCTACACCTTC.

The chain links TRBV29-1 to TRBJ1-2, with D unresolved. Trimming pared 3 bases from V and 8 bases from J, leaving 7 bases between. CDR1 and CDR2 (germline): SQVTM, ANQGSEA. CDR3 size: 10 residues. CDR3 sequence (DNA): TGCAGCGTTGAGGGTGGCGGCTACACCTTC. Encoded protein: CSVEGGGYTF.

The chain employs TRBV27 and TRBJ2-5, with D unclear. Germline CDR1 is MNHEY and CDR2 is SMNVEV (reference sequence). There are 12 residues in the CDR3. V was pared by 5 bases and J by 2 bases, with 6 bases between. The CDR3 coding sequence is TGTGCCAGCAGTCCCAAACAAGAGACCCAGTACTTC. Protein product: CASSPKQETQYF.

V usage is TRBV19 and J usage is TRBJ1-2; a possible D gene is TRBD1 (6 bases). CDR3 size: 15 residues. Germline CDR1 LNHDA, CDR2 SQIVND (reference sequence). Trimming removed 3 bases from V and 13 bases from J, with 24 bases in between. The CDR3 sequence: CASSIGRTAQRALTF. The CDR3 coding sequence is TGTGCCAGTAGTATTGGCCGGACAGCCCAACGAGCTCTCACCTTC. The full variable domain, rest sourced from reference TRBV19 and TRBJ1-2, is DGGITQSPKYLFRKEGQNVTLSCEQNLNHDAMYWYRQDPGQGLRLIYYSQIVNDFQKGDIAEGYSVSREKKESFPLTVTSAQKNPTAFYLCASSIGRTAQRALTFGSGTRLTVV.

The chain carries TRBV9 and TRBJ2-2, with D possibly being TRBD1 (6 bases). V lost 1 base, J lost 5 bases, and 9 bases lay in between. The CDR3 contains 14 residues. Germline V CDR1 and CDR2: SGDLS, YYNGEE. This chain's CDR3 is CASSVNRGTGELFF. The CDR3 nucleotides read TGTGCCAGCAGCGTAAATAGGGGGACCGGGGAGCTGTTTTTT.

V is TRBV4-2 and J is TRBJ2-3; 9 nucleotides align to TRBD2. Germline-derived CDR1 and CDR2 are LGHNA and YNFKEQ. This CDR3 spans 15 amino acids. V gave up 4 bases and J gave up 3 bases; unmatched junction bases: 5. For the CDR3, the DNA is TGTGCCAGCAGCCGGATAGCGGGGGCTACAGATACGCAGTATTTT. Protein product: CASSRIAGATDTQYF.

This chain links TRBV15 with TRBJ1-1, with TRBD1 matching 9 bases. This CDR3 spans 15 amino acids. Per germline, CDR1 LNHNV and CDR2 YYDKDF (reference sequence). Germline trimming cut 4 bases from V and 5 bases from J; bases unmatched to any gene: 8. CDR3 DNA: TGTGCCACCAGCAATCCGGGACAGGGACTTACTGAAGCTTTCTTT. Amino acid sequence: CATSNPGQGLTEAFF.

The J gene is TRBJ1-2, the V gene TRBV6-5; weak D call: TRBD1 (6 bases). With 7 bases removed from V and 0 bases from J, the gap between germline ends came to 12 bases. Looked up from germline, CDR1 is MNHEY and CDR2 is SVGAGI. This CDR3 is built from 14 residues. The CDR3: CASKTGQTNYGYTF. DNA of the CDR3: TGTGCCAGCAAGACTGGACAGACTAACTATGGCTACACCTTC.

V gene TRBV5-1 combines with J gene TRBJ2-5, with 13 bases fitting TRBD2. This CDR3 spans 16 amino acids. Per the germline V gene, CDR1 is SGHRS and CDR2 is YFSETQ. Trimming removed 4 bases from V and 1 base from J; junction bases left unmatched: 4. The CDR3 DNA reads as TGCGCCAGCAGCGGGACTAGCGGGACGGCCCAAGAGACCCAGTACTTC. Its translation is CASSGTSGTAQETQYF.

The chain recombines TRBV2 with TRBJ2-2, with 8 bases identical to TRBD2. Germline V lookup: CDR1 SNHLY, CDR2 FYNNEI. Trimming at V came to 6 bases and at J to 5 bases, leaving 5 bases not matched to a gene. The CDR3 runs 14 residues. The CDR3 region is CASRREGWTGELFF. CDR3 nucleotide sequence: TGTGCCAGCAGACGGGAGGGGTGGACCGGGGAGCTGTTTTTT. Complete variable domain (other parts from reference TRBV2 and TRBJ2-2): EPEVTQTPSHQVTQMGQEVILRCVPISNHLYFYWYRQILGQKVEFLVSFYNNEISEKSEIFDDQFSVERPDGSNFTLKIRSTKLEDSAMYFCASRREGWTGELFFGEGSRLTVL.

The gene calls are TRBV7-2 and TRBJ1-1; TRBD1 aligns across 7 bases. Losses at the gene ends were 5 bases for V and 2 bases for J; bases not matched to a gene: 5. This CDR3 has 14 amino acids. Germline-derived CDR1 and CDR2 are SGHTA and FQGNSA. In DNA form, the CDR3 reads TGTGCCAGCAGCCCTTGGACAGGAAACACTGAAGCTTTCTTT. Amino acids: CASSPWTGNTEAFF.

This clone occurred a few times. This chain uses TRBV18 with TRBJ2-7; D remains unclear. V was cut by 0 bases and J by 5 bases, with 8 bases left in between. The CDR3 is 13 amino acids. The germline CDR1 and CDR2 sequences are KGHSH and LQKENI. The DNA of the CDR3 is TGTGCCAGCTCACCACCCGCGGAGAACGAGCAGTACTTC. This sequence encodes CASSPPAENEQYF.

This clone occurred a few times. The rearrangement links TRBV5-1 to TRBJ2-1; TRBD2 agrees at 10 bases. Germline V CDR1 and CDR2: SGHRS, YFSETQ. The ends lost 2 bases at V and 9 bases at J; junction bases unmatched: 5. CDR3 length equals 14 residues. CDR3 residues: CASSLGAGGIEQFF. CDR3 nucleotides: TGCGCCAGCAGCTTAGGAGCGGGAGGGATTGAGCAGTTCTTC.

This clone was seen only a few times. The chain couples TRBV6-1 to TRBJ2-1; tentatively, D is TRBD2 (6 bases). Per germline, CDR1 MNHNS and CDR2 SASEGT. The V end lost 3 bases, the J end lost 1 base, and 7 bases lay between the germline ends. CDR3 length: 14 amino acids. This chain's CDR3 is CASSDGGSYNEQFF. The CDR3 nucleotides read TGTGCCAGCAGTGATGGAGGGTCCTACAATGAGCAGTTCTTC.

The sample holds many counts of this clone. The J gene is TRBJ2-7, the V gene TRBV2; D gene unclear. The CDR3 sequence is 12 residues long. Looked up from germline, CDR1 is SNHLY and CDR2 is FYNNEI. V lost 9 bases and J lost 5, with 14 bases in between. This CDR3 is CASKGSGHEQYF. The CDR3 coding sequence is TGTGCCAGTAAAGGTAGTGGGCACGAGCAGTACTTC. The entire variable domain, with the rest obtained from reference TRBV2 and TRBJ2-7, is as follows: EPEVTQTPSHQVTQMGQEVILRCVPISNHLYFYWYRQILGQKVEFLVSFYNNEISEKSEIFDDQFSVERPDGSNFTLKIRSTKLEDSAMYFCASKGSGHEQYFGPGTRLTVT.